This TCR beta chain was obtained from a study of CD8+ T cells in alopecia areata. Study-level results: Sharing of TCRs across patients appeared less clear than in mice, possibly for HLA-related reasons. The study found higher clonality in lesional than normal scalp, especially in alopecia totalis/universalis. In scalp samples, resident alphabeta T cells of normal skin are also sequenced.

About this clone: No antigen is known for it.

Both peripheral blood and punch biopsies of lesional scalp skin were obtained from patients who had alopecia areata. This CDR3 is built from 15 residues. Trimming left V 6 bases short and J 4 bases short, with 15 bases between. Per germline, CDR1 MGHDK and CDR2 SYGVNS. Investigators isolated RNA and reverse transcribed it into cDNA to act as the sequencing template. Data came from immunoSEQ multiplex PCR; TCRdb stores just in-frame clones and leaves some out. This table holds fewer than 200,000 clones, around 60% found once. The starting material was CD4+ T cells sorted from blood, obtained at week 0. The chain employs TRBV25-1 and TRBJ2-2; D may correspond to TRBD1 or TRBD2 (5 bases each). The receptor's source is a human donor with alopecia areata. Here the CDR3 reads CASSTLQGVTGELFF. CDR3 nucleotide sequence: TGTGCCAGCAGCACACTCCAGGGAGTCACCGGGGAGCTGTTTTTT.